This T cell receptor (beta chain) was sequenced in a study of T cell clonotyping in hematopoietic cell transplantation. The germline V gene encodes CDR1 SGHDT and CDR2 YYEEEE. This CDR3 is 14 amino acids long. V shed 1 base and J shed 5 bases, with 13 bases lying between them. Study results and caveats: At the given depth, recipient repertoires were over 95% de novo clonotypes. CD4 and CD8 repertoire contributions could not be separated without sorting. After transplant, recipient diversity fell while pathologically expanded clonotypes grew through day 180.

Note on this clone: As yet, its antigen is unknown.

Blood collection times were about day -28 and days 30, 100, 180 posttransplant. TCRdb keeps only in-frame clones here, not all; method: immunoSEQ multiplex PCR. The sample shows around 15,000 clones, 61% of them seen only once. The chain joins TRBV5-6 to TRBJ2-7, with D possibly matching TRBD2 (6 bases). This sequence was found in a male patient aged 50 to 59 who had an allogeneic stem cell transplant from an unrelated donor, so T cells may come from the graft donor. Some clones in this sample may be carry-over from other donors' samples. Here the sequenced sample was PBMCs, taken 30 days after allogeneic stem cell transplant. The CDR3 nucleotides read TGTGCCAGCAGCTTGTGGGGGGAGGAAGACGAGCAGTACTTC. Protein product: CASSLWGEEDEQYF.